Presented here are 21 T cell receptor beta chains from one specimen sequenced in a study of shared clonotypes between healthy human individuals. Data came from immunoSEQ multiplex PCR; TCRdb stores just in-frame clones and leaves some out. The sample lists around 1.5 million clones, under 99% occurring once. Sequencing input: naive CD4+ T cells sorted from blood. Subset noted: CD45RA+ positively selected. The receptors stem from a man under 40 in good health.

The chain recombines TRBV7-8 with TRBJ2-3; unclear D gene. This CDR3 has 15 residues. Trimming removed 1 base from V and 0 bases from J, with 8 bases in between. Looked up from germline, CDR1 is SGHVS and CDR2 is FQNEAQ. CDR3 nucleotides: TGTGCCAGCAGCTTAGTTATAGCAAGCACAGATACGCAGTATTTT. Its protein is CASSLVIASTDTQYF.

The chain links TRBV27 to TRBJ1-2, with a weak D call TRBD1 (6 bases). CDR3 size: 19 residues. Per the germline V gene, CDR1 is MNHEY and CDR2 is SMNVEV (reference sequence). V gave up 5 bases and J gave up 0 bases, with 25 bases separating them. The CDR3, as DNA: TGTGCCAGCAGTACACTAGGGCGCAGGGGACTCGTCACTAACTATGGCTACACCTTC. Its protein is CASSTLGRRGLVTNYGYTF.

The chain combines TRBV28 with TRBJ2-2; possibly TRBD1 or TRBD2 for D (5 bases each). Trimming removed 3 bases from V and 13 bases from J, with 21 bases in between. CDR1 is MDHEN, CDR2 SYDVKM, per germline. The CDR3 sequence is 15 residues long. CDR3 DNA: TGTGCCAGCAGTTTCGGGGCAGGAACCCACCTAGGGCTGTTTTTT. This translates into CASSFGAGTHLGLFF. Using reference TRBV28 and TRBJ2-2 for the parts outside the CDR3, the full variable domain is DVKVTQSSRYLVKRTGEKVFLECVQDMDHENMFWYRQDPGLGLRLIYFSYDVKMKEKGDIPEGYSVSREKKERFSLILESASTNQTSMYLCASSFGAGTHLGLFFGEGSRLTVL.

The V call is TRBV7-9, the J call TRBJ2-3; 8 bases match TRBD2. V was clipped by 4 bases and J by 2 bases; unmatched bases: 8. Germline CDR1 SEHNR, CDR2 FQNEAQ (reference sequence). The CDR3 is 16 residues long. CDR3 sequence (DNA): TGTGCCAGCAGCTCCCCACAGCGGGGGAACACAGATACGCAGTATTTT. Translation gives CASSSPQRGNTDTQYF.

The rearrangement joins TRBV5-5 to TRBJ1-5; D remains unclear. Trimming removed 1 base at V and 0 bases at J, with 2 bases between. The CDR3 is made up of 13 amino acids. CDR1 SGHKS and CDR2 YYEKEE come from the germline V gene (reference sequence). The CDR3 nucleotides read TGTGCCAGCAGCTTGTCTAGCAATCAGCCCCAGCATTTT. Protein sequence: CASSLSSNQPQHF.

To note about this clone: Other nucleotide sequences from this sample produce the same CDR3. The chain combines TRBV18 with TRBJ2-1; 8 nucleotides match TRBD2. Germline-derived CDR1 and CDR2 are KGHSH and LQKENI. The CDR3 covers 16 residues. J lost 1 base, V lost 1 base, and 3 bases had no gene match. The CDR3 nucleotides are TGTGCCAGCTCACCACTGAGCGGGAGTTCCTACAATGAGCAGTTCTTC. Its protein is CASSPLSGSSYNEQFF.

The V gene is TRBV28, the J gene TRBJ2-7; 11 positions agree with TRBD2. Germline CDR1 MDHEN, CDR2 SYDVKM. V lost 5 bases and J lost 2; bases outside the gene matches: 5. CDR3 length equals 15 residues. The CDR3: CASSRLAGPAYEQYF. The DNA for the CDR3 is TGTGCCAGCAGTCGACTAGCGGGGCCCGCCTACGAGCAGTACTTC. The whole variable domain, remainder taken from reference TRBV28 and TRBJ2-7, is DVKVTQSSRYLVKRTGEKVFLECVQDMDHENMFWYRQDPGLGLRLIYFSYDVKMKEKGDIPEGYSVSREKKERFSLILESASTNQTSMYLCASSRLAGPAYEQYFGPGTRLTVT.

This clone showed up just once. The chain combines TRBV27 with TRBJ2-7; TRBD2 matches 9 bases. V was clipped by 7 bases and J by 1 base; unmatched bases: 17. This CDR3 comprises 18 residues. CDR1 and CDR2 (germline): MNHEY, SMNVEV (reference sequence). The CDR3 nucleotides are TGTGCCAGCAAACCCCTAGCGGGGCTTCGGGCAAAGTCCTACGAGCAGTACTTC. The encoded protein is CASKPLAGLRAKSYEQYF.

In its sample, this clone was seen once. This rearrangement joins TRBV5-4 to TRBJ1-2, with D hard to call. The CDR3 is made up of 14 amino acids. The V gene's germline CDR1 is SGHNT and CDR2 YYREEE (reference sequence). The V end was cut by 1 base, the J end by 3 bases, with 10 bases between. CDR3 sequence (DNA): TGTGCCAGCAGCTTGCACGCTGGGGACTATGGCTACACCTTC. Translation gives CASSLHAGDYGYTF.

The chain recombines TRBV6-1 with TRBJ2-1; 9 bases map to TRBD1. This CDR3 has 13 residues. Germline-derived CDR1 and CDR2 are MNHNS and SASEGT. With 8 bases clipped from V and 9 bases from J, the junction kept 8 bases outside the gene matches. CDR3 protein: CASCVTGGVEQFF. CDR3 nucleotides: TGTGCCAGCTGCGTGACAGGGGGGGTTGAGCAGTTCTTC.

The gene calls are TRBV4-2 and TRBJ2-1, with TRBD2 identical over 9 bases. The V gene end was trimmed by 1 base and the J gene end by 9 bases; junction bases not matched to a gene: 10. Per the germline V gene, CDR1 is LGHNA and CDR2 is YNFKEQ. The CDR3 has 16 amino acids. The CDR3 reads CASSQVGSGRQGEQFF. In DNA form, the CDR3 reads TGTGCCAGCAGCCAAGTAGGTAGCGGGAGACAGGGTGAGCAGTTCTTC.

V is TRBV10-1 and J is TRBJ1-5, with 12 bases matching TRBD1. J was trimmed by 0 bases and V by 5 bases; bases with no gene match: 5. Germline CDR1 reads WNHNN; CDR2 reads SYGVQD (reference sequence). The CDR3 runs to 17 residues. The CDR3 nucleotides read TGCGCCAGCAGTTTGGGACAGGGGGCATATAGCAATCAGCCCCAGCATTTT. This translates into CASSLGQGAYSNQPQHF.

The genes are TRBV14 and TRBJ1-2; no definite D call. The germline V gene has CDR1 SGHDN and CDR2 FVKESK. CDR3 length equals 15 residues. Trimming pared 0 bases from V and 7 bases from J, leaving 15 bases between. CDR3 nucleotides: TGTGCCAGCAGCCAAGAAGTATCGCCATTCGGTGGCTACACCTTC. It is translated as CASSQEVSPFGGYTF.

The V and J genes are TRBV14 and TRBJ1-1, with D possibly matching TRBD1 (5 bases). Trimming stripped 1 base from V and 5 bases from J, with 11 bases between. The germline V gene encodes CDR1 SGHDN and CDR2 FVKESK. The CDR3 runs 14 residues. The DNA for the CDR3 is TGTGCCAGCAGCCAAGTGGGGGTTTGGACTGAAGCTTTCTTT. Protein sequence: CASSQVGVWTEAFF.

The chain links TRBV19 to TRBJ2-7; 10 bases map to TRBD1. There are 14 residues in the CDR3. V was pared by 3 bases and J by 7 bases, with 6 bases of the junction left unmatched. Germline CDR1 LNHDA, CDR2 SQIVND (reference sequence). The CDR3 bases are TGTGCCAGTAGTATCGGGACAGGGGCGGGGGAGCAGTACTTC. Its protein is CASSIGTGAGEQYF.

The V call is TRBV19, the J call TRBJ1-1; D not resolved. V gave up 3 bases and J gave up 1 base, with 15 bases separating them. CDR3 length: 16 amino acids. Looked up from germline, CDR1 is LNHDA and CDR2 is SQIVND (reference sequence). The CDR3 bases are TGTGCCAGTAGTATTCTACTCGGCAGGAGGAACACTGAAGCTTTCTTT. Protein sequence: CASSILLGRRNTEAFF.

J is TRBJ1-4 and V is TRBV11-2; unclear D gene. Germline-derived CDR1 and CDR2 are SGHAT and FQNNGV. Trimming removed 2 bases at V and 5 bases at J, with 12 bases between. The CDR3 spans 15 residues. The DNA for the CDR3 is TGTGCCAGCAGCTTAATACGAGAGGGCAATGAAAAACTGTTTTTT. Protein product: CASSLIREGNEKLFF.

The CDR3 loop is CASSRGALQPQHF. The DNA of the CDR3 is TGTGCCAGCAGTAGGGGGGCTCTTCAGCCCCAGCATTTT. The rearrangement joins TRBV2 to TRBJ1-5, with D possibly matching TRBD1 (6 bases). V was trimmed by 5 bases and J by 6 bases, leaving 11 bases between them. This CDR3 spans 13 amino acids. Per germline, CDR1 SNHLY and CDR2 FYNNEI.

The V and J genes are TRBV6-6 and TRBJ2-1; weak D call: TRBD1 (5 bases). This CDR3 contains 15 residues. V shed 7 bases and J shed 3 bases, with 16 bases lying between them. Germline V gene data show CDR1 as MNHNY and CDR2 as SVGAGI (reference sequence). CDR3 sequence: CASIRGIIGYNEQFF. Here the CDR3 DNA reads TGTGCCAGCATAAGGGGCATTATCGGCTACAATGAGCAGTTCTTC.

V gene TRBV6-5 combines with J gene TRBJ1-1; D may be TRBD1 (5 bases). The CDR3 loop spans 15 amino acids. The V gene's germline CDR1 is MNHEY and CDR2 SVGAGI. Trimming took off 2 bases at V and 1 base at J, with 11 bases between the two ends. The CDR3 loop reads CASSYQGAGNTEAFF. In DNA, the CDR3 is TGTGCCAGCAGTTACCAGGGCGCCGGGAACACTGAAGCTTTCTTT.

The chain combines TRBV7-9 with TRBJ2-1, with no clear D. V was trimmed by 1 base and J by 0 bases, leaving 10 bases between them. CDR1 and CDR2 (germline): SEHNR, FQNEAQ (reference sequence). The CDR3 covers 16 residues. In nucleotides, the CDR3 is TGTGCCAGCAGCTTAGTTGGACGGAGCTCCTACAATGAGCAGTTCTTC. It is translated as CASSLVGRSSYNEQFF.